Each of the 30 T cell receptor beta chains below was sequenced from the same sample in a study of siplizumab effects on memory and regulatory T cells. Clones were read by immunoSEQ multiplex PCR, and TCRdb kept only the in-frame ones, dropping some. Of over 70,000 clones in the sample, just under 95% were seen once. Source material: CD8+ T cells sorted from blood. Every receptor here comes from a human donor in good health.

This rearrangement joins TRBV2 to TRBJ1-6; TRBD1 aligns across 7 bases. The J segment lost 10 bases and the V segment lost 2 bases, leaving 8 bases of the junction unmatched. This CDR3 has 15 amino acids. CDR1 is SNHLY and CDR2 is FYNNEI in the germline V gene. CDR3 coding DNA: TGTGCCAGCAGTGAACCGCGGGACAGTGCCTCACCCCTCCACTTT. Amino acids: CASSEPRDSASPLHF.

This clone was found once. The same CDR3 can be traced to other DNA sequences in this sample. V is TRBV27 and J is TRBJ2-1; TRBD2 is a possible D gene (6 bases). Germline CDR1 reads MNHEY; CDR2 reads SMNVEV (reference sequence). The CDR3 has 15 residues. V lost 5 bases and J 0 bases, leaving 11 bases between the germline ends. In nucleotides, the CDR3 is TGTGCCAGCAGTCTCGGGGGTAGCTCCTACAATGAGCAGTTCTTC. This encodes CASSLGGSSYNEQFF.

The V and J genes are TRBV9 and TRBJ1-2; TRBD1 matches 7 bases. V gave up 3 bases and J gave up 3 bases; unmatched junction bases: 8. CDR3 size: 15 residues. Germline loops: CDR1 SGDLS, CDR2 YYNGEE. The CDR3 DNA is TGTGCCAGCAGCGCCCCGACAGGGTACGACTATGGCTACACCTTC. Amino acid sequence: CASSAPTGYDYGYTF.

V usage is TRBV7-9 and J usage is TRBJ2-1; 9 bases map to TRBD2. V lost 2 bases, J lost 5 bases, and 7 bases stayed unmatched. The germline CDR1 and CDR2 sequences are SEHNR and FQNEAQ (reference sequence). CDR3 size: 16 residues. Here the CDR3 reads CASSLWSLAGNNEQFF. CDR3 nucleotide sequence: TGTGCCAGCAGCTTATGGTCTCTAGCGGGAAACAATGAGCAGTTCTTC.

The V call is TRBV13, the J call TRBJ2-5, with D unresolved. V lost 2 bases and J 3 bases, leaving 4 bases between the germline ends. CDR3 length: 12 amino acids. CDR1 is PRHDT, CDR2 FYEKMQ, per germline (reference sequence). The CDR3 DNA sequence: TGTGCCAGCAGCTTAAACAAAGAGACCCAGTACTTC. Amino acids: CASSLNKETQYF. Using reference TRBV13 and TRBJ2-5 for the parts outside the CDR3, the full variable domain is AAGVIQSPRHLIKEKRETATLKCYPIPRHDTVYWYQQGPGQDPQFLISFYEKMQSDKGSIPDRFSAQQFSDYHSELNMSSLELGDSALYFCASSLNKETQYFGPGTRLLVL.

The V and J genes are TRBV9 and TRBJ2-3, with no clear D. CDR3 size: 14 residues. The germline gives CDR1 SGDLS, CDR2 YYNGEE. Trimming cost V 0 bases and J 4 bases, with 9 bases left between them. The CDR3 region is CASSVDGSADTQYF. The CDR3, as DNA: TGTGCCAGCAGCGTAGATGGTTCGGCAGATACGCAGTATTTT.

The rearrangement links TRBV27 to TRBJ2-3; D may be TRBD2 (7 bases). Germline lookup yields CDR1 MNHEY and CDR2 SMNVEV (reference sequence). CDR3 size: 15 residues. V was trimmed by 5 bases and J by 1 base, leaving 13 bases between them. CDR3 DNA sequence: TGTGCCAGCAGTCCATGGGGGGGCGGCACAGATACGCAGTATTTT. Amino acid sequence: CASSPWGGGTDTQYF.

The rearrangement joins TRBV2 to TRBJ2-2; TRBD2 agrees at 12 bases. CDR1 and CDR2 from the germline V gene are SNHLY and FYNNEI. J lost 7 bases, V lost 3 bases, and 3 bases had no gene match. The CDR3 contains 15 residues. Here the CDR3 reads CASSDLAGGGGELFF. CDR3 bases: TGTGCCAGCAGTGACCTAGCGGGAGGGGGCGGGGAGCTGTTTTTT.

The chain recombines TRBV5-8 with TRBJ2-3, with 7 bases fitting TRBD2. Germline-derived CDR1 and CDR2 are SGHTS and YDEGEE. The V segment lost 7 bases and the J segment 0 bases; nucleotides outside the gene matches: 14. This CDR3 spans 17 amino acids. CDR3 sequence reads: CASEEAGVEYSTDTQYF. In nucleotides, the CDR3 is TGTGCCAGCGAAGAGGCGGGAGTAGAATATAGCACAGATACGCAGTATTTT.

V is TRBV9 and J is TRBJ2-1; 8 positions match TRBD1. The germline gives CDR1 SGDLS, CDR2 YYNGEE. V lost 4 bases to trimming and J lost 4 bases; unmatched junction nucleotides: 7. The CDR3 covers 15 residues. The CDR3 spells CASSTSGQGYNEQFF. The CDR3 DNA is TGTGCCAGCAGCACCTCCGGACAGGGATACAATGAGCAGTTCTTC. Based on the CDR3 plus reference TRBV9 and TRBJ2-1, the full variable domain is DSGVTQTPKHLITATGQRVTLRCSPRSGDLSVYWYQQSLDQGLQFLIQYYNGEERAKGNILERFSAQQFPDLHSELNLSSLELGDSALYFCASSTSGQGYNEQFFGPGTRLTVL.

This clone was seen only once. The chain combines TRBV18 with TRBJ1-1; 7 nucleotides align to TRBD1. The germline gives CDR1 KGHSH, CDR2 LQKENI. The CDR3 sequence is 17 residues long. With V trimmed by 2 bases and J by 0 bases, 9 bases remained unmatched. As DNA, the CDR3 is TGTGCCAGCTCACCAGGGACAGAAGCGTCGATGAACACTGAAGCTTTCTTT. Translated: CASSPGTEASMNTEAFF.

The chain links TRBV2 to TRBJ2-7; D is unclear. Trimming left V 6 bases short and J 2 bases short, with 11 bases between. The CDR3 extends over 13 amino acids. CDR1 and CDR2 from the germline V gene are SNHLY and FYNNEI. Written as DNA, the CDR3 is TGTGCCAGCAGAGGTCCTTCGGCCTACGAGCAGTACTTC. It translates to CASRGPSAYEQYF.

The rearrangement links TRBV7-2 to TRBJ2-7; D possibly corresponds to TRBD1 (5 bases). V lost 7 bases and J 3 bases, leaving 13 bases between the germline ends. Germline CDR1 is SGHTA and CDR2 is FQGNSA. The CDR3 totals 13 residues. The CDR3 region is CASKLDSHYEQYF. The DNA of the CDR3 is TGTGCCAGCAAATTAGACAGCCACTACGAGCAGTACTTC.

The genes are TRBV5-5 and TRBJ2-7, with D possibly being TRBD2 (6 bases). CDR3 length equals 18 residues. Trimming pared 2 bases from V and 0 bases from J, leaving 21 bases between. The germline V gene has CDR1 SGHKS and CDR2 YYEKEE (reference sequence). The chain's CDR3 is CASSFPFGGPEGSYEQYF. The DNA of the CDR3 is TGTGCCAGCAGCTTCCCCTTCGGGGGACCGGAAGGCTCCTACGAGCAGTACTTC.

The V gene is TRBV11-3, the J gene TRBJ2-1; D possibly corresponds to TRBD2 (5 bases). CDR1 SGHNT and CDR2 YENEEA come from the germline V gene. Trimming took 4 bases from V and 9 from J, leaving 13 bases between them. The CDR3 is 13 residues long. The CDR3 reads CASSSSFAGEQFF. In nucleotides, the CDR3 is TGTGCCAGCAGCTCCTCTTTTGCGGGTGAGCAGTTCTTC.

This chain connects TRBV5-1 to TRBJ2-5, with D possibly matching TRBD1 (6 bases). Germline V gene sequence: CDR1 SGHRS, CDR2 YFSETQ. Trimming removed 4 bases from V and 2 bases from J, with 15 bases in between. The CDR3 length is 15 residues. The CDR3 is CASSLTGTKQETQYF. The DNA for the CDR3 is TGCGCCAGCAGCCTGACCGGGACAAAGCAAGAGACCCAGTACTTC.

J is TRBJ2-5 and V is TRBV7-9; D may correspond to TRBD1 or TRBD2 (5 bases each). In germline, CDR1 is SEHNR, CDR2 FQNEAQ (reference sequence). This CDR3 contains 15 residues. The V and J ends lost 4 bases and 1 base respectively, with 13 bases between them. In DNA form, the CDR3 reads TGTGCCAGCAGCTATAGGGCCGGGACCCAAGAGACCCAGTACTTC. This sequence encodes CASSYRAGTQETQYF. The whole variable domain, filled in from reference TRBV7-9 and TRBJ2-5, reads DTGVSQNPRHKITKRGQNVTFRCDPISEHNRLYWYRQTLGQGPEFLTYFQNEAQLEKSRLLSDRFSAERPKGSFSTLEIQRTEQGDSAMYLCASSYRAGTQETQYFGPGTRLLVL.

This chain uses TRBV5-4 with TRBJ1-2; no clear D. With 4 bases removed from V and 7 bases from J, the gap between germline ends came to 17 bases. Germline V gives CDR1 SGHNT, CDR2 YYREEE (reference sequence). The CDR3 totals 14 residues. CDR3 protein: CASSVGRSLTGYTF. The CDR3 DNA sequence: TGTGCCAGCAGCGTGGGAAGGTCCTTGACTGGCTACACCTTC. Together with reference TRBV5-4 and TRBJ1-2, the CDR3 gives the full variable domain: ETGVTQSPTHLIKTRGQQVTLRCSSQSGHNTVSWYQQALGQGPQFIFQYYREEENGRGNFPPRFSGLQFPNYSSELNVNALELDDSALYLCASSVGRSLTGYTFGSGTRLTVV.

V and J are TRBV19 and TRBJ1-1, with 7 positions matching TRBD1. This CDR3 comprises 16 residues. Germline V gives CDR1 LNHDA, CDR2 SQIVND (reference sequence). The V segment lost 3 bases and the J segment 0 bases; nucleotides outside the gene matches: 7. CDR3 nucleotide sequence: TGTGCCAGTAGTATTGGGGACAGAGGGGTGAACACTGAAGCTTTCTTT. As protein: CASSIGDRGVNTEAFF.

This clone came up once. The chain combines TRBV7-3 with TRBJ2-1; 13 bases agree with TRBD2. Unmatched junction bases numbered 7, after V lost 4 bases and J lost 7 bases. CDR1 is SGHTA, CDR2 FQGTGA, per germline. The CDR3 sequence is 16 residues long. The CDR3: CASSSGTSGRGNEQFF. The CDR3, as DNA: TGTGCCAGCAGCTCCGGAACTAGCGGGAGGGGGAATGAGCAGTTCTTC.

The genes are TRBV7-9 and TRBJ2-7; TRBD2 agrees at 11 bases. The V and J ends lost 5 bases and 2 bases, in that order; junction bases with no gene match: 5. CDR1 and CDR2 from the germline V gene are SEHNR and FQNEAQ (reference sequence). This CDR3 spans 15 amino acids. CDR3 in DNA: TGTGCCAGCAGCCACGGGACTAGCGGAGCCTACGAGCAGTACTTC. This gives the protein CASSHGTSGAYEQYF.

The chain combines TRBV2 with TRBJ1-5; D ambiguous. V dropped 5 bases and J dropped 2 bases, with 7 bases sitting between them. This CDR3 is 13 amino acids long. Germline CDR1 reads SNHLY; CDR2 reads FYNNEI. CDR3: CASSRLGNQPQHF. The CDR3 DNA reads TGTGCCAGCAGTCGTCTAGGCAATCAGCCCCAGCATTTT.

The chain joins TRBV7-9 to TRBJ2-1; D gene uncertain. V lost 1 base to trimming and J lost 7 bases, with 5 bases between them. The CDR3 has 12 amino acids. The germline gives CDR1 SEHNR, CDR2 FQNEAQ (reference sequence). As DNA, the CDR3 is TGTGCCAGCAGCTTAGATAGGAATGAGCAGTTCTTC. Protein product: CASSLDRNEQFF.

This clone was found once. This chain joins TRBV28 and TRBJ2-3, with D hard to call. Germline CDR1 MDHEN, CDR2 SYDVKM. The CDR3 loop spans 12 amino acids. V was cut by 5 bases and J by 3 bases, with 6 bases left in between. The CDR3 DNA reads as TGTGCCAGCAGTATAGGAACAGATACGCAGTATTTT. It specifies CASSIGTDTQYF.

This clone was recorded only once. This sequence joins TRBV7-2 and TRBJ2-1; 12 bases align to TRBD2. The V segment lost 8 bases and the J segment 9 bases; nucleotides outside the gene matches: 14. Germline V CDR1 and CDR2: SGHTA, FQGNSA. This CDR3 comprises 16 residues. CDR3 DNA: TGTGCCAGCCGACTAGCGGGAGAAATGAGGATCGGTGAGCAGTTCTTC. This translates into CASRLAGEMRIGEQFF.

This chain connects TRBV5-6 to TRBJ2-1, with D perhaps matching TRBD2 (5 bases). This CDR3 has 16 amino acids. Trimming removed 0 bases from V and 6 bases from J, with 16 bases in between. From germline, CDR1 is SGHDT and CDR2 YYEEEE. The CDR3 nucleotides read TGTGCCAGCAGCTTGGGGTTGGAGGTGGGAACCAATGAGCAGTTCTTC. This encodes CASSLGLEVGTNEQFF.

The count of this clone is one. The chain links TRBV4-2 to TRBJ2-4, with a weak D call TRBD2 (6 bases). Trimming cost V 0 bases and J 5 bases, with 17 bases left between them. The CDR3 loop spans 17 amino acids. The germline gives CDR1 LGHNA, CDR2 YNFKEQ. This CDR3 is CASSQEGNGSPQNIQYF. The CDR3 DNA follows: TGTGCCAGCAGCCAAGAAGGAAACGGGAGCCCTCAAAACATTCAGTACTTC.

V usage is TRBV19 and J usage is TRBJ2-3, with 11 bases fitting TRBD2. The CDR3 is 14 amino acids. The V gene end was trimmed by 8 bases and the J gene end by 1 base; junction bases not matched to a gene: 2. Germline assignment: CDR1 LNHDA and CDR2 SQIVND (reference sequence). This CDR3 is CASSGLAGTDTQYF. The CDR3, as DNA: TGTGCCAGTTCGGGACTAGCGGGCACAGATACGCAGTATTTT.

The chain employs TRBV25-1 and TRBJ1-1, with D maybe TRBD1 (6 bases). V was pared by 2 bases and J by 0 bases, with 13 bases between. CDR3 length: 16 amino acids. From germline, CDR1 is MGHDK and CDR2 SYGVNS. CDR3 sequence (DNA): TGTGCCAGCAGTGAACCAGGGGACTACTTGAACACTGAAGCTTTCTTT. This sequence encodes CASSEPGDYLNTEAFF.

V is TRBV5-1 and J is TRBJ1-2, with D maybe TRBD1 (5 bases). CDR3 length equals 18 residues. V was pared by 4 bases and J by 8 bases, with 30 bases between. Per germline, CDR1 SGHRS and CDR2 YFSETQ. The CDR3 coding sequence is TGCGCCAGCAGCCCGACCTTGAGGGGTAGCATAAACCGGGGGGGCTACACCTTC. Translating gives CASSPTLRGSINRGGYTF.